This TCR beta chain originates from a study of patients with pleural tuberculosis (dated 2014 in TCRdb). Comments on this clonotype: Which antigen it targets is not known. Base qualities are missing; no much larger clone stands one base away.

The sequencing machine was an Illumina Genome Analyzer IIx. The public reads were run again by TCRdb, first through fastp at Q25 and then through MiXCR, and only productive beta chains were kept. Entries are consolidated by CDR3 protein sequence, retaining the most common genes and DNA. The sample yields around 54,000 distinct CDR3 sequences; approximately 7.5% were counted once. The ten top clones hold under 20% of the sample. Between the V and J ends, shortened by 4 bases and 3 bases respectively, the junction contains 13 bases. The germline V gene encodes CDR1 SGHDT and CDR2 YYEEEE. Inclusive of the bounding cysteine and phenylalanine, the CDR3 is 14 residues long. The only DNA kept is the CDR3, 42 bases in frame from the first base.

The sequence derives from a human donor with pleural tuberculosis. Recombination linked TRBV5-6 to TRBJ1-1; the D segment could be TRBD1, given 5 matching bases. The DNA sequence reads TGTGCCAGCAGCCCCCGGGGCTGGGACACTGAAGCTTTCTTT. Its amino acids are CASSPRGWDTEAFF.